A selection of T cell receptor beta chains follows, all from one sample in a study of blood T cell repertoires in COVID-19. Libraries were prepared by immunoSEQ multiplex PCR; TCRdb keeps only in-frame clonotypes and omits some of them. The sample comprises 180,000 or so clones, approximately 80% of which are singletons, and about 10% rests with the top ten. Source material: PBMCs or T cells enriched from blood (not recorded which). These TCRs come from a man aged 50-59 years who had recovered from COVID-19. Each CDR3 is given with its conserved first and last residue. The order of the fields is D gene, clone size, J gene, V gene, CDR3 protein, CDR3 DNA. A D gene is named only where the DNA matches it firmly. The listing skips clone size in some rows; elsewhere it reads once, few, many or a size class.

d_call: TRBD1; clone_size: NA; j_call: TRBJ1-2; v_call: TRBV14; cdr3_aa: CASSTPGTEIYGYTF; cdr3_nt: TGTGCCAGCAGCACTCCCGGGACAGAGATCTATGGCTACACCTTC
d_call: NA; clone_size: NA; j_call: TRBJ1-1; v_call: TRBV5-1; cdr3_aa: CASSFAAGADTEAFF; cdr3_nt: TGCGCCAGCAGCTTTGCGGCAGGGGCGGACACTGAAGCTTTCTTT
d_call: NA; clone_size: NA; j_call: TRBJ2-2; v_call: TRBV3-1/TRBV3-2; cdr3_aa: CASSQTPWLEAFGELFF; cdr3_nt: TGTGCCAGCAGCCAAACCCCCTGGCTAGAGGCTTTCGGGGAGCTGTTTTTT
d_call: TRBD1; clone_size: NA; j_call: TRBJ1-5; v_call: TRBV19; cdr3_aa: CASSPHPPPPGGKGQPQHF; cdr3_nt: TGTGCCAGTAGTCCACATCCACCCCCCCCAGGGGGCAAGGGTCAGCCCCAGCATTTT
d_call: TRBD2; clone_size: NA; j_call: TRBJ2-7; v_call: TRBV3-1/TRBV3-2; cdr3_aa: CASSQGLAGGGSSYEQYF; cdr3_nt: TGTGCCAGCAGCCAAGGGCTAGCGGGAGGGGGAAGCTCCTACGAGCAGTACTTC
d_call: TRBD1; clone_size: NA; j_call: TRBJ1-1; v_call: TRBV29-1; cdr3_aa: CSVETGAGNTEAFF; cdr3_nt: TGCAGCGTCGAAACAGGGGCTGGGAACACTGAAGCTTTCTTT
d_call: TRBD1; clone_size: few; j_call: TRBJ1-2; v_call: TRBV7-2; cdr3_aa: CASKTSGTGNEGYTF; cdr3_nt: TGTGCCAGCAAAACCTCCGGGACAGGGAACGAAGGCTACACCTTC
d_call: NA; clone_size: NA; j_call: TRBJ1-2; v_call: TRBV19; cdr3_aa: CASSWGTLGHYGYTF; cdr3_nt: TGTGCCAGTAGTTGGGGAACACTGGGGCACTATGGCTACACCTTC
d_call: NA; clone_size: NA; j_call: TRBJ2-1; v_call: TRBV5-1; cdr3_aa: CASSLLGASYNEQFF; cdr3_nt: TGCGCCAGCAGCTTGTTGGGCGCCTCGTACAATGAGCAGTTCTTC
d_call: NA; clone_size: NA; j_call: TRBJ2-7; v_call: TRBV7-2; cdr3_aa: CASSLRTPEQYF; cdr3_nt: TGTGCCAGCAGCTTACGGACACCCGAGCAGTACTTC
d_call: NA; clone_size: once; j_call: TRBJ2-7; v_call: TRBV6-5; cdr3_aa: CASNPDISYEQYF; cdr3_nt: TGTGCCAGCAACCCCGACATCTCCTACGAGCAGTACTTC
d_call: NA; clone_size: NA; j_call: TRBJ2-3; v_call: TRBV3-1/TRBV3-2; cdr3_aa: CASSLGLYTDTQYF; cdr3_nt: TGTGCCAGCAGCCTCGGACTTTACACAGATACGCAGTATTTT
d_call: TRBD1; clone_size: NA; j_call: TRBJ2-6; v_call: TRBV18; cdr3_aa: CASSERRDRGHGANVLTF; cdr3_nt: TGTGCCAGCTCTGAGCGCCGGGACAGGGGGCATGGGGCCAACGTCCTGACTTTC
d_call: NA; clone_size: once; j_call: TRBJ1-1; v_call: TRBV6-5; cdr3_aa: CASRTGMNTEAFF; cdr3_nt: TGTGCCAGCAGGACAGGAATGAACACTGAAGCTTTCTTT
d_call: TRBD1; clone_size: NA; j_call: TRBJ2-7; v_call: TRBV28; cdr3_aa: CASSDRVVYEQYF; cdr3_nt: TGTGCCAGCAGCGACAGGGTGGTTTACGAGCAGTACTTC
d_call: TRBD1; clone_size: few; j_call: TRBJ1-2; v_call: TRBV6-5; cdr3_aa: CASRRGTGVGYTF; cdr3_nt: TGTGCCAGCAGGCGGGGGACAGGGGTTGGCTACACCTTC
d_call: NA; clone_size: NA; j_call: TRBJ2-7; v_call: TRBV29-1; cdr3_aa: CSGQVDSYEQYF; cdr3_nt: TGCAGCGGACAGGTAGACTCCTACGAGCAGTACTTC
d_call: TRBD2; clone_size: NA; j_call: TRBJ2-1; v_call: TRBV29-1; cdr3_aa: CSVGGLAGKYNEQFF; cdr3_nt: TGCAGCGTTGGGGGTCTAGCGGGAAAGTACAATGAGCAGTTCTTC
d_call: TRBD2; clone_size: NA; j_call: TRBJ2-1; v_call: TRBV5-4; cdr3_aa: CASSIRLAGGTNEQFF; cdr3_nt: TGTGCCAGCAGCATCCGACTAGCGGGGGGCACCAATGAGCAGTTCTTC
d_call: TRBD2; clone_size: few; j_call: TRBJ2-3; v_call: TRBV4-1; cdr3_aa: CASSQGAASGGKYTQYF; cdr3_nt: TGCGCCAGCAGCCAAGGGGCGGCTAGCGGGGGGAAATATACGCAGTATTTT
d_call: TRBD2; clone_size: NA; j_call: TRBJ2-3; v_call: TRBV7-3; cdr3_aa: CASSPKAGERPDTQYF; cdr3_nt: TGTGCCAGCAGCCCCAAGGCGGGGGAGAGGCCAGATACGCAGTATTTT
d_call: TRBD1; clone_size: NA; j_call: TRBJ1-6; v_call: TRBV5-3; cdr3_aa: CARSLCGTGGLIDNSPLHF; cdr3_nt: TGTGCCAGAAGCTTATGTGGGACAGGGGGCCTTATCGATAATTCACCCCTCCACTTT
d_call: NA; clone_size: NA; j_call: TRBJ2-3; v_call: TRBV5-5; cdr3_aa: CASSLGQSSTDTQYF; cdr3_nt: TGTGCCAGCAGCTTGGGACAGAGCAGCACAGATACGCAGTATTTT